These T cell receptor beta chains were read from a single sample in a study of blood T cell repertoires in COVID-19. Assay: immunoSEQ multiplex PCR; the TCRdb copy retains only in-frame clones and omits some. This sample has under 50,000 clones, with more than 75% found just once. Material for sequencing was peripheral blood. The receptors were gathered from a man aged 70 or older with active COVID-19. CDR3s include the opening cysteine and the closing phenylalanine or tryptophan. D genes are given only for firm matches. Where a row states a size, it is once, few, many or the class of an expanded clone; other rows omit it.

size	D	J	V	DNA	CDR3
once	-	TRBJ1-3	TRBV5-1	TGCGCCAGCACTTTTGGAAACACCATATATTTT	CASTFGNTIYF
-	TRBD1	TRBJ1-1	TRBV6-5	TGTGCCAGCAGGCCTCCAGGGGGCAGTGGTGAAGCTTTCTTT	CASRPPGGSGEAFF
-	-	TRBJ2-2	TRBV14	TGTGCCAGCAGCCAAGATGGAGGATCGGCCGGGGAGCTGTTTTTT	CASSQDGGSAGELFF
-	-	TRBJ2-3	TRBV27	TGTGCCAGCAGTTTACGGGTCGCAGGGGCCCGCGGGGATACGCAGTATTTT	CASSLRVAGARGDTQYF
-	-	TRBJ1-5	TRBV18	TGTGCCAGCTCACTCATGTCGGAGGGCGATCAGCCCCAGCATTTT	CASSLMSEGDQPQHF
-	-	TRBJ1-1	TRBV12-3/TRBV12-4	TGTGCCAGCAGTATTCCAAAGAACACTGAAGCTTTCTTT	CASSIPKNTEAFF
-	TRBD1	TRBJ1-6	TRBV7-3	TGTGCCAGCAGCGCCGCAGGGGGTCGACATTCACCCCTCCACTTT	CASSAAGGRHSPLHF
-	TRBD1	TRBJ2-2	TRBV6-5	TGTGCCAGCAGTCGCCAGGGGGCGGTCGCCGGGGAGCTGTTTTTT	CASSRQGAVAGELFF
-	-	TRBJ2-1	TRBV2	TGTGCCAGCAGTCCCCTGACTTCAGCCTACAATGAGCAGTTCTTC	CASSPLTSAYNEQFF
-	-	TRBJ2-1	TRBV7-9	TGTGCCAGCAGCTTACCGGGACACAGGAGCTACAATGAGCAGTTCTTC	CASSLPGHRSYNEQFF
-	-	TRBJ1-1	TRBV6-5	TGTGCCAGCAGCATGAGGCCGAACACTGAAGCTTTCTTT	CASSMRPNTEAFF
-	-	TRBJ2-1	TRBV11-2	TGTGCCAGCAGTTACGACATTGGAAATGAGCAGTTCTTC	CASSYDIGNEQFF
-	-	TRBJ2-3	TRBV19	TGTGCCAGTAGTCTAACGCGGGTGCCCACAGATACGCAGTATTTT	CASSLTRVPTDTQYF
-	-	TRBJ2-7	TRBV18	TGTGCCAGCTCTCCCCCGGGTATTTACGAGCAGTACTTC	CASSPPGIYEQYF
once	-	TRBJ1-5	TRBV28	TGTGCCAGCAGTTTATCAGGGGAGCCCCAGCATTTT	CASSLSGEPQHF
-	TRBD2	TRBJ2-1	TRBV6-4	TGTGCCAGCAGTGACCGGGCGGGACTAGCAGTGAATGAGCAGTTCTTC	CASSDRAGLAVNEQFF
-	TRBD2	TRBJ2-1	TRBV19	TGTGCCAGTCGGGGACTAGGAGACAATGAGCAGTTCTTC	CASRGLGDNEQFF
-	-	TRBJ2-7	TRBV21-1	TGTGCCAGCAGCAAAGAGGACAGAGGGCCCTACGAGCAGTACTTC	CASSKEDRGPYEQYF
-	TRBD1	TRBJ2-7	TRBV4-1	TGCGCCAGCAGCCAAGGGACAGGGACCTACGAGCAGTACTTC	CASSQGTGTYEQYF
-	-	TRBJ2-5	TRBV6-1	TGTGCCAGCAGTGAAGCGCTCCCAGTCCAGTACTTC	CASSEALPVQYF
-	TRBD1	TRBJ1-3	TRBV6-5	TGTGCCAGCAGTTCCCGGGACAGGGGGCAGCACACCATATATTTT	CASSSRDRGQHTIYF
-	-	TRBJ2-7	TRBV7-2	TGTGCCAGCAGCTCCGGGACTTTCGCCTACGAGCAGTACTTC	CASSSGTFAYEQYF
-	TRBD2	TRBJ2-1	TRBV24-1	TGTGCCACCAGTGATCCTCTGGGGGTCTCTAGCGGGGGTGACAATGAGCAGTTCTTC	CATSDPLGVSSGGDNEQFF
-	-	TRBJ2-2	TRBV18	TGTGCCAGCTCACCCGGGACCGGGGAGCTGTTTTTT	CASSPGTGELFF
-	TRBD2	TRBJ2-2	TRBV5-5	TGTGCCAGCAGCCCTAGCGGGATCGGTCCCGGGGAGCTGTTTTTT	CASSPSGIGPGELFF
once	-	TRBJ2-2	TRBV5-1	TGCGCCAGCAGGCGACAAACAGGCGATAAGAACACCGGGGAGCTGTTTTTT	CASRRQTGDKNTGELFF
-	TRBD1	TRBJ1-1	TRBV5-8	TGTGCCAGCAGCGGGTCCCGGACAGGCTGGAAGACTGAAGCTTTCTTT	CASSGSRTGWKTEAFF
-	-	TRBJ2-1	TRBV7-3	TGTGCCAGCAGCAAACAGGGTGGGAATGAGCAGTTCTTC	CASSKQGGNEQFF
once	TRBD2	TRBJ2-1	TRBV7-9	TGTGCCAGCACCCCTAGCGGGGGCTACAATGAGCAGTTCTTC	CASTPSGGYNEQFF
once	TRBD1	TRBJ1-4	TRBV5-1	TGCGCCAGCAGCGGACAGGGAGGGAAAGAAAAACTGTTTTTT	CASSGQGGKEKLFF
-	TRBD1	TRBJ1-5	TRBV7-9	TGTGCCAGCAGCCCCGACAGGGGAGGCAATCAGCCCCAGCATTTT	CASSPDRGGNQPQHF
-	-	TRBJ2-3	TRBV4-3	TGCGCCAGCAGCCAGACAGGAACTCCAGGGGATACGCAGTATTTT	CASSQTGTPGDTQYF
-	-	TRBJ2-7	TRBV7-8	TGTGCCAGCAGCTTAGTTGCCAGGGGAGAGCAGTACTTC	CASSLVARGEQYF
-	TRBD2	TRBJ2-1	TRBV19	TGTGCCAGTAGCCTGACCGGGACTAGGGTGGGCAATGAGCAGTTCTTC	CASSLTGTRVGNEQFF
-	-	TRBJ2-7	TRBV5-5	TGTGCCAGCAGCCCTATCCAGGGATACGAGCAGTACTTC	CASSPIQGYEQYF
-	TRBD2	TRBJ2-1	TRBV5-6	TGTGCCAGCAGCTTGACTAGCGGGGGCTACAATGAGCAGTTCTTC	CASSLTSGGYNEQFF
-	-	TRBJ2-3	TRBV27	TGTGCCAGCAGTCTATCCCTGAGAAGCGCAGATACGCAGTATTTT	CASSLSLRSADTQYF
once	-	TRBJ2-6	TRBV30	TGTGCCTGGAGTGCCCGACGGACTCTGAACTCTGGGGCCAACGTCCTGACTTTC	CAWSARRTLNSGANVLTF
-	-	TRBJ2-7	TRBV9	TGTGCCAGCAGCGTAGAAGGGACTTCGACCTACGAGCAGTACTTC	CASSVEGTSTYEQYF
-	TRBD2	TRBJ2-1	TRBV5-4	TGTGCCAGCAGCTTGTCGGGAGGGCGTGAGCAGTTCTTC	CASSLSGGREQFF
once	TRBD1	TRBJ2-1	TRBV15	TGTGCCACCAGCAACCGGACAGGTTACAATGAGCAGTTCTTC	CATSNRTGYNEQFF
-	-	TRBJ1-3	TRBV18	TGTGCCAGCTCACCAGGAAGGGGCGCAGCTGGAAACACCATATATTTT	CASSPGRGAAGNTIYF
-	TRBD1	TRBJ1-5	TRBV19	TGTGCCAGTTGGACAGGGGGTCGTAATCAGCCCCAGCATTTT	CASWTGGRNQPQHF
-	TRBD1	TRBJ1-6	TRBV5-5	TGTGCCAGCAGCTTGGACAGGGGCTATAATTCACCCCTCCACTTT	CASSLDRGYNSPLHF
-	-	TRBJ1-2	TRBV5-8	TGTGCCAGCAGCTTGAGGGGACTCTATGGCTACACCTTC	CASSLRGLYGYTF
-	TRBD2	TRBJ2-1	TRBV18	TGTGCCAGCTCACCCGGGACTAGCGGGGGCAATGAGCAGTTCTTC	CASSPGTSGGNEQFF
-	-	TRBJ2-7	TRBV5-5	TGTGCCAGCAGCTTGTACAGGTCCTACGAGCAGTACTTC	CASSLYRSYEQYF
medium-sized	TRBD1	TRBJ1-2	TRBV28	TGTGCCAGCAGCCCGGGACAGGGACACTATGGCTACACCTTC	CASSPGQGHYGYTF
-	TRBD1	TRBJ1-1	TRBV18	TGTGCCAGCTCACCAATGTTGAAGGGGGCGGGGAACACTGAAGCTTTCTTT	CASSPMLKGAGNTEAFF
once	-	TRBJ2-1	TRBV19	TGTGCCAGTACTGGTGGGGCCGCCTACAATGAGCAGTTCTTC	CASTGGAAYNEQFF
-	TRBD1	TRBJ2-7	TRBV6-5	TGTGCCAGCCGACTTACACAGGGGGTAAACGAGCAGTACTTC	CASRLTQGVNEQYF
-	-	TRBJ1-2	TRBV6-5	TGTGCCAGCCTCCCTGGGGGGTCCTATGGCTACACCTTC	CASLPGGSYGYTF
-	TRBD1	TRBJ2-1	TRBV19	TGTGCCAGTAGTATACTAGGACAGGGGGCTTGGAGCTCCTACAATGAGCAGTTCTTC	CASSILGQGAWSSYNEQFF
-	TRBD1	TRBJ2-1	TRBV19	TGTGCCAGTCAGAGGATTACAGGGGGTAATGAGCAGTTCTTC	CASQRITGGNEQFF
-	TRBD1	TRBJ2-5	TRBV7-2	TGTGCCAGCAGCTTAGCGGGCAGGGGGGAGACCCAGTACTTC	CASSLAGRGETQYF
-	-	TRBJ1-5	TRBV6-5	TGTGCCAGCAGAACCCGGCAGGTTCAGCCCCAGCATTTT	CASRTRQVQPQHF
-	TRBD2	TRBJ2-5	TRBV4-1	TGCGCCAGCAGCCAAGGACTAGCGGGGTTCCAAGAGACCCAGTACTTC	CASSQGLAGFQETQYF